This is a list of T cell receptor beta chains from one sample in a study of identifying expanded T cells in peripheral blood. This table comes from immunoSEQ multiplex PCR, and its TCRdb copy is limited to in-frame clones, with some not included. Found here are 130,000 or so clones, about four fifths of them singletons; the top ten hold 3.3%. Sequencing was carried out using blood. The source of these receptors is a person between 18 and 75 years old in good health. The CDR3 runs from the conserved cysteine through the conserved F or W. The D gene is left open where the match is weak.

D,V,J,CDR3
.,TRBV5-4,TRBJ1-1,CASSSWTVNTEAFF
TRBD2,TRBV14,TRBJ2-5,CASSQPTSGGETQYF
TRBD1,TRBV18,TRBJ2-3,CASSPTDRAQARRNTDTQYF
.,TRBV2,TRBJ1-2,CATSITDLYGYTF
.,TRBV7-3,TRBJ2-6,CASSPSSRFAGANVLTF
.,TRBV19,TRBJ1-2,CASSIGQIHGYTF
TRBD2,TRBV5-4,TRBJ2-1,CASSLGGGSYNEQFF
.,TRBV2,TRBJ1-1,CASSEGRGAAESFF
.,TRBV9,TRBJ1-1,CASSPTTGNTEAFF
.,TRBV19,TRBJ1-4,CASSISETANEKLFF
.,TRBV6-5,TRBJ2-5,CASSYSDGETQYF
.,TRBV7-9,TRBJ2-1,CASSQTEYFRYNEQFF
.,TRBV27,TRBJ2-7,CASSTITGRGAYEQYF
.,TRBV7-6,TRBJ1-1,CASSSGRGAEAFF
.,TRBV7-9,TRBJ1-5,CASSLNLGDPQHF
TRBD1,TRBV5-4,TRBJ1-2,CASSLEGAEGYGYTF
TRBD1,TRBV18,TRBJ2-2,CASSPGDRNTGELFF
.,TRBV5-1,TRBJ2-3,CASSVLGVGTDTQYF
.,TRBV4-1,TRBJ1-1,CASSRMTAGENTEAFF
.,TRBV6-5,TRBJ2-7,CASSDGDGAYEQYF
.,TRBV7-9,TRBJ2-3,CASSLDNPKDTQYF
.,TRBV2,TRBJ2-7,CASAGDEQYF
.,TRBV6-1,TRBJ1-5,CASSDRRNQPQHF
.,TRBV9,TRBJ2-3,CASSVAPGLTRDTQYF
TRBD1,TRBV19,TRBJ2-5,CASSIVGTEQETQYF
TRBD1,TRBV5-1,TRBJ1-4,CASRDRRNEKLFF
.,TRBV19,TRBJ1-5,CASSMRLNYQPQHF
.,TRBV27,TRBJ1-1,CASRMNQVNTEAFF
.,TRBV27,TRBJ1-1,CASSYLGRGTEAFF
.,TRBV30,TRBJ2-5,CAWSVGSGAAETQYF
.,TRBV7-6,TRBJ2-2,CASSLVASDYDTGELFF
TRBD1,TRBV5-4,TRBJ2-3,CASSRTGSTDTQYF
.,TRBV6-6,TRBJ1-1,CASRRQVEAFF
.,TRBV5-1,TRBJ1-1,CASSGNLNTEAFF
.,TRBV7-6,TRBJ1-1,CASSRGAKFEAFF
.,TRBV7-9,TRBJ1-3,CASSLGGGNTIYF
TRBD1,TRBV5-8,TRBJ2-5,CASSSLGQGLEETQYF
TRBD2,TRBV28,TRBJ2-3,CASRSSGGISTDTQYF
.,TRBV2,TRBJ1-1,CASSKGLNGIAFF